This section outlines one TCR beta chain sequence together with its context. Its target is not known. These data originate in a study of T-cell memory formation after mild COVID-19. CDR1 is KGHSH, CDR2 LQKENI, per germline. V was pared by 1 base and J by 0 bases, with 9 bases between. This CDR3 has 16 residues. Notes on the study in general: CD4+ clones that contracted lay mainly in CM and EM; CD8+ ones lay in EMRA. Later expanders leaned CD4+, whereas day 15 to 85 contracting clones were balanced CD4/CD8. What remained unconfirmed was the SARS-CoV-2 specificity of second-wave clones peaking on day 37.

TCRdb independently ran MiXCR on the 5' RACE reads; one entry per CDR3 protein. The sample has 550,000 to 700,000 distinct CDR3 sequences, approximately 18% seen once. The V gene is TRBV18, the J gene TRBJ1-4; no definite D call. This TCR came from an adult woman who had mild COVID-19 (a few samples of this study predate the infection). Cell type and time point are not known. The sample was PBMCs or a T cell subset sorted from them (not recorded which). This chain's CDR3 is CASSPRGIATNEKLFF. The DNA for the CDR3 is TGTGCCAGCTCACCACGGGGAATAGCAACTAATGAAAAACTGTTTTTT.